This T cell receptor (beta chain) is drawn from a study of T-cell memory formation after mild COVID-19. Findings and caveats of the study: Clones that contracted clustered mainly in CM and EM if CD4+ and in EMRA if CD8+.

Constant-segment primers were used for 5'RACE, and the resulting TCR alpha and TCR beta cDNA libraries carried sample barcodes and UMIs. One entry per CDR3 protein results from TCRdb running MiXCR on the 5' RACE reads. The table lists approximately 350,000 distinct CDR3 sequences, 10% to 15% of them singletons. Germline lookup yields CDR1 LGHDT and CDR2 YNNKEL (reference sequence). This CDR3 has 16 residues. V was cut by 0 bases and J by 7 bases, with 15 bases left in between. To note about this clonotype: The antigen remains unidentified.

V and J are TRBV3-1 and TRBJ1-4; a possible D gene is TRBD1 (5 bases). The sequenced sample was PBMCs or a T cell subset sorted from them (not recorded which). The receptor comes from a man between 18 and 35 years old who had mild COVID-19 (a few samples of this study predate the infection). Cell type and time point are not known. CDR3 residues: CASSQDMGTLSEKLFF. CDR3 in DNA: TGTGCCAGCAGCCAAGATATGGGGACTCTGTCTGAAAAACTGTTTTTT.